This T cell receptor beta chain was observed in a study of PD-1 blockade in classical Hodgkin lymphoma. Across the study: Treatment was intravenous nivolumab, 3 mg/kg every 2 weeks, until progression. Study observations and caveats: There remain no defined causes for the repertoire differences, which possibly reflect disease activity or prior therapy.

The repertoire was sequenced with immunoSEQ multiplex PCR; TCRdb's copy has only in-frame clones and lacks some. In the table there are some 63,000 clones, roughly 90% of which are singletons. A word on this clone: As yet, its antigen is unknown.

Every patient was affected by relapse after autologous stem cell transplantation, while exposure to brentuximab vedotin was not uniform. Complete response, partial response or progressive disease were the best responses. The specimen was peripheral blood mononuclear cells (PBMCs), collected at baseline. This receptor was obtained from a human donor with classical Hodgkin lymphoma.

CDR3 sequence reads: CASSQDVQREGQYEQYF. The DNA for the CDR3 is TGCGCCAGCAGCCAAGACGTCCAGCGGGAGGGCCAGTACGAGCAGTACTTC. The chain employs TRBV4-1 and TRBJ2-7, with 10 bases identical to TRBD2. This CDR3 comprises 17 residues. V lost 0 bases and J lost 4; bases outside the gene matches: 9. CDR1 MGHRA and CDR2 YSYEKL come from the germline V gene.